This T cell receptor (beta chain) was profiled in a study of OX40 agonist ivuxolimab in advanced cancers. Looking at the study overall: The dose-escalation cohort had hepatocellular carcinoma, melanoma, renal cell or head and neck cancer.

Comments on this clone: What it recognizes is unknown.

No patient had autoimmune disease or received systemic immunosuppression. Germline lookup yields CDR1 SGHDN and CDR2 FVKESK. This CDR3 region has 13 residues. Trimming shortened V by 4 bases and J by 0 bases, and 7 bases separated the two germline ends. Findings and caveats of the study: CD4+ and CD8+ T cells in blood underwent clonal expansion by week 6 at 0.1 to 3.0 mg/kg. Partial responders at 0.1-3.0 mg/kg had among the lowest clonal expansion.

Some clones are missing from TCRdb's copy, which holds only in-frame ones; the method was immunoSEQ multiplex PCR. This sample has around 43,000 clones, with approximately 88% found just once. The sequenced sample was CD4+ or CD8+ T cells sorted from blood, obtained in a trial of the OX40 agonist ivuxolimab. The chain is built from TRBV14 and TRBJ2-7; D tentatively fits TRBD1 or TRBD2 (5 bases each). The receptor was isolated from an adult with an advanced solid tumor such as melanoma, head and neck, liver or kidney cancer. The CDR3 coding sequence is TGTGCCAGCAGCCGGGGGTCCTCCTACGAGCAGTACTTC. Translation: CASSRGSSYEQYF. The whole variable domain, filled in from reference TRBV14 and TRBJ2-7, reads EAGVTQFPSHSVIEKGQTVTLRCDPISGHDNLYWYRRVMGKEIKFLLHFVKESKQDESGMPNNRFLAERTGGTYSTLKVQPAELEDSGVYFCASSRGSSYEQYFGPGTRLTVT.